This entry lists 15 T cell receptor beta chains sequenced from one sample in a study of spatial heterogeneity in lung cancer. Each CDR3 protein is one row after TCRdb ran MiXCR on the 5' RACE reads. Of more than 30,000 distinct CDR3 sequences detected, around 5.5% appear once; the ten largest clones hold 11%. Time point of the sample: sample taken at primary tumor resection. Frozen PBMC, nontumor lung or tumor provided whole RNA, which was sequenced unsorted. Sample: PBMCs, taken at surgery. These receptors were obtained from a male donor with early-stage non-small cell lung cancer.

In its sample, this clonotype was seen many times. CDR3 protein: CASSGDRNTEAFF. CDR3 coding DNA: TGTGCCAGCTCAGGGGACAGAAACACTGAAGCTTTCTTT. The chain is built from TRBV18 and TRBJ1-1; 7 bases agree with TRBD1. Germline V gene data show CDR1 as KGHSH and CDR2 as LQKENI. This CDR3 is 13 amino acids long. V lost 5 bases and J lost 2; bases outside the gene matches: 2. The whole variable domain, filled in from reference TRBV18 and TRBJ1-1, reads NAGVMQNPRHLVRRRGQEARLRCSPMKGHSHVYWYRQLPEEGLKFMVYLQKENIIDESGMPKERFSAEFPKEGPSILRIQQVVRGDSAAYFCASSGDRNTEAFFGQGTRLTVV.

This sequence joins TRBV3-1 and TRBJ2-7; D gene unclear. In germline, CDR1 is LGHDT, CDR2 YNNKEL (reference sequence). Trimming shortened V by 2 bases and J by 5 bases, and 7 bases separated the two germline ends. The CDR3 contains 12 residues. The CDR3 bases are TGTGCCAGCAGCCAAACAAGTGACGAGCAGTACTTC. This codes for CASSQTSDEQYF.

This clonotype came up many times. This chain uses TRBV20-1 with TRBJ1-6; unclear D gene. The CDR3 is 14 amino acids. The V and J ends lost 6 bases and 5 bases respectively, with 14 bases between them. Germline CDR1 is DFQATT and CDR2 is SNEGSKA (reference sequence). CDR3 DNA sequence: TGCAGTGCGAGGCGGGGTAGTGATAATTCACCCCTCCACTTT. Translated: CSARRGSDNSPLHF.

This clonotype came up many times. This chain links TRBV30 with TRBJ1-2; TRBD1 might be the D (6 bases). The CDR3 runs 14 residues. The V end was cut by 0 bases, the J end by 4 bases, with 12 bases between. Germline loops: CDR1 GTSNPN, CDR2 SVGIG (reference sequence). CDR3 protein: CAWSVLGGTYGYTF. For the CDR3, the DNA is TGTGCCTGGAGTGTTCTGGGGGGCACCTATGGCTACACCTTC.

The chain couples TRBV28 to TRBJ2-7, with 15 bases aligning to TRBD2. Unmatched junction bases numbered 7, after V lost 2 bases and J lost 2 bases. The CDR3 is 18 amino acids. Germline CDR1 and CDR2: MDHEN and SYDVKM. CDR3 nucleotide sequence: TGTGCCAGCAGTTTACGGACTAGCGGGGGGGCTTGGACCTACGAGCAGTACTTC. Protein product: CASSLRTSGGAWTYEQYF. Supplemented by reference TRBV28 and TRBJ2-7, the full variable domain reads DVKVTQSSRYLVKRTGEKVFLECVQDMDHENMFWYRQDPGLGLRLIYFSYDVKMKEKGDIPEGYSVSREKKERFSLILESASTNQTSMYLCASSLRTSGGAWTYEQYFGPGTRLTVT.

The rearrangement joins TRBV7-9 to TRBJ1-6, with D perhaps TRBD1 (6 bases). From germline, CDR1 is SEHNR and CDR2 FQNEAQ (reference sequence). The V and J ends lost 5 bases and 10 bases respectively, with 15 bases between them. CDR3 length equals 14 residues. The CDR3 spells CASSPGQWPSPLHF. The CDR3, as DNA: TGTGCCAGCAGCCCTGGACAGTGGCCGTCACCCCTCCACTTT.

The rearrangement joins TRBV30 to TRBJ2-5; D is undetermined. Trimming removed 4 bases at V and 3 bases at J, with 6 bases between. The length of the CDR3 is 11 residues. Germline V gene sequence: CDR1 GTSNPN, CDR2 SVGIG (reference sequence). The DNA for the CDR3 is TGTGCCTGGATGGTTGAAGAGACCCAGTACTTC. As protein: CAWMVEETQYF. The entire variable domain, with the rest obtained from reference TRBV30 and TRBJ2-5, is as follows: SQTIHQWPATLVQPVGSPLSLECTVEGTSNPNLYWYRQAAGRGLQLLFYSVGIGQISSEVPQNLSASRPQDRQFILSSKKLLLSDSGFYLCAWMVEETQYFGPGTRLLVL.

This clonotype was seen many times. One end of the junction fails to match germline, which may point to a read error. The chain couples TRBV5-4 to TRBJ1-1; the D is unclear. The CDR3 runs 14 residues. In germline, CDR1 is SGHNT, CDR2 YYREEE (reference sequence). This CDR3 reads CASRLDGLNTEAFF. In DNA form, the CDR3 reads TGTGCCAGCAGGTTGGACGGCTTGAACACTGAAGCTTTCTTT.

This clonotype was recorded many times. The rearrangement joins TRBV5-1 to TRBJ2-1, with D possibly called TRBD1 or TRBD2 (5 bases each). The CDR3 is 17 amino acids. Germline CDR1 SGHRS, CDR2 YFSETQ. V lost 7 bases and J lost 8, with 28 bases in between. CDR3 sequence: CASSPPPGLTLRDEQFF. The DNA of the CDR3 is TGCGCCAGCTCACCACCCCCGGGGCTAACGCTCCGAGATGAGCAGTTCTTC.

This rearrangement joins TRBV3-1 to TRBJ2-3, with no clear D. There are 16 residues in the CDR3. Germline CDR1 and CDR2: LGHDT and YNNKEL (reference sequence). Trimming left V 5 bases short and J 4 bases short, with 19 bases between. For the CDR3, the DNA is TGTGCCAGCAGCGTGAATCCGGGCCCGACCCCAGATACGCAGTATTTT. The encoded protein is CASSVNPGPTPDTQYF.

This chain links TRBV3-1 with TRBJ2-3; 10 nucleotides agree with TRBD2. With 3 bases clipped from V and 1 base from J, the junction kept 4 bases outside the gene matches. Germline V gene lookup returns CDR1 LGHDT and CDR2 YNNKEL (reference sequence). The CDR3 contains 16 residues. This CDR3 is CASSQPGTSGTDTQYF. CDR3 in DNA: TGTGCCAGCAGCCAGCCGGGGACTAGCGGCACAGATACGCAGTATTTT.

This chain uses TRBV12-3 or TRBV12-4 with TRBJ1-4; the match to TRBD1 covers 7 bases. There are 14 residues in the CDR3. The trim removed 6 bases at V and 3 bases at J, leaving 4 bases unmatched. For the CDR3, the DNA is TGTGCCAGCAGACCGACAGGGCCTAATGAAAAACTGTTTTTT. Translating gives CASRPTGPNEKLFF.

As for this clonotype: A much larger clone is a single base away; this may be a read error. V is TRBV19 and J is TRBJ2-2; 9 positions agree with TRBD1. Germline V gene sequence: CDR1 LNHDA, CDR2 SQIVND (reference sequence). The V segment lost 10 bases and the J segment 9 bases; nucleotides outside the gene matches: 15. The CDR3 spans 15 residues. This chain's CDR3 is CATRTGESKTWELFF. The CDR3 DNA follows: TGTGCCACCAGGACAGGGGAGTCGAAAACCTGGGAGCTGTTTTTT.

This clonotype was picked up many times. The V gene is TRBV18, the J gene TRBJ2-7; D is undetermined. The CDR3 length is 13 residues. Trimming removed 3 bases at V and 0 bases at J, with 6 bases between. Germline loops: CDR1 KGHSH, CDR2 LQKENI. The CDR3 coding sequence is TGTGCCAGCTCACCGTCCGTCTCCTACGAGCAGTACTTC. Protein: CASSPSVSYEQYF.

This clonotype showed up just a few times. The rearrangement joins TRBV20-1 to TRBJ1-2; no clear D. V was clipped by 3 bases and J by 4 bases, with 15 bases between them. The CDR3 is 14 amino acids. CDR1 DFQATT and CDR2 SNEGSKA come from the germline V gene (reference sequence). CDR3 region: CSAREQAAIYGYTF. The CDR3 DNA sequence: TGCAGTGCTAGGGAGCAGGCAGCAATCTATGGCTACACCTTC.